What follows is one TCR beta chain and its context. Antigen specificity is unknown. UMIs were added to TCR cDNA along with a universal primer site when it was made by 5'RACE template switching. TCRdb reprocessed the 5' RACE reads with MiXCR, giving one entry per CDR3 protein. This table holds approximately 150,000 distinct CDR3 sequences, about a tenth found once. The CDR3 totals 14 residues. Germline V gene data show CDR1 as MNHEY and CDR2 as SVGEGT. Losses at the gene ends were 2 bases for V and 5 bases for J; bases not matched to a gene: 3. The data belong to a study of T cells after yellow fever vaccination. Study-level results: Any FACS-sorted repertoire could hold abundant clonotypes that contaminate it from the bulk population. Weaker overall was a secondary response that nonetheless peaked faster, on day 5 versus 15. Subsequent booster samples again held most clones from primary vaccination (96% CD4, over 80% CD8).

The J gene is TRBJ1-5, the V gene TRBV6-2 or TRBV6-3; 7 nucleotides align to TRBD1. The source material was CD8+ T cells sorted from PBMCs, sampled 45 days after the yellow fever booster vaccination. The sequence was collected from a man aged 18 to 29 who received the YFV17D yellow fever vaccine. This CDR3 is CASSYAQGDQPQHF. The CDR3 DNA reads TGTGCCAGCAGTTACGCGCAGGGGGATCAGCCCCAGCATTTT.